This T cell receptor beta chain came from a study of CD8+CD57+ T cells in acquired aplastic anemia. Overall study: Sorted CD4+ and CD8+ cells yielded around 3.3 ug of DNA on average.

Whole-study results and caveats: Shared by patients and controls, almost 30 CD8+ CDR3s were abundant in patients. Levels of CD8+ Simpson's diversity were not significantly distinct in patients versus controls.

The use of genomic DNA as template underpinned the TCR beta VDJ and CDR3 profiling. TCRdb fed the reads into MiXCR, producing one record per CDR3 protein. The sample records some 150,000 distinct CDR3 sequences, about 64% being singletons. CDR3 size: 15 residues. The V segment lost 6 bases and the J segment 8 bases; nucleotides outside the gene matches: 10. Germline loops: CDR1 SEHNR, CDR2 FQNEAQ (reference sequence). Only patients with CD8+CD57+ cell expansion on flow cytometry were chosen for sequencing. There was no therapy given to any patient before the blood sampling took place. With regard to this clonotype: What it recognizes is unknown.

What was sequenced was sorted CD4+, CD8+, or CD8+CD57+ T cells (not recorded which) from PBMCs. The genes are TRBV7-9 and TRBJ2-1, with 10 bases aligning to TRBD2. This TCR derives from a human donor with aplastic anemia. The CDR3 region is CASRAPSGSIDEQFF. The DNA of the CDR3 is TGTGCCAGCAGAGCCCCTAGCGGGAGTATAGATGAGCAGTTCTTC.